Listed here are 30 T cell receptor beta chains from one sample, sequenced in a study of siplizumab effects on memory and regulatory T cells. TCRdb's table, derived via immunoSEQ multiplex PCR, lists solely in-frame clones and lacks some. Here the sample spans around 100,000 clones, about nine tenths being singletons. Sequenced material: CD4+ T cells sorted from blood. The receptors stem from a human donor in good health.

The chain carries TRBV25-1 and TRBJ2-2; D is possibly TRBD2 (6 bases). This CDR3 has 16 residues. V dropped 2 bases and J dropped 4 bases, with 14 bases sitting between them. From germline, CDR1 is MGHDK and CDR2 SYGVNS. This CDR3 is CASSERGGVLTGELFF. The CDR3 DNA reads TGTGCCAGCAGTGAACGGGGCGGGGTGCTCACCGGGGAGCTGTTTTTT.

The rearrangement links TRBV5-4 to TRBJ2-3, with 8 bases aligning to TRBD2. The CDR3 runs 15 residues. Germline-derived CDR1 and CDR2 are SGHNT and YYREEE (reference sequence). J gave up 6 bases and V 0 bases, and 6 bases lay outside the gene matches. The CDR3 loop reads CASSLVAGSGDTQYF. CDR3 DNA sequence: TGTGCCAGCAGCTTGGTAGCGGGGTCAGGGGATACGCAGTATTTT.

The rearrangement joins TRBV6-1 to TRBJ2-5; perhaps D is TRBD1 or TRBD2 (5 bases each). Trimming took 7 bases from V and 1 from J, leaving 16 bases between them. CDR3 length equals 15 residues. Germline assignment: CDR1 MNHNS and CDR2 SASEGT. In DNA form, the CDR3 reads TGTGCCAGCACTCCTGGGGGACCCCTCCAAGAGACCCAGTACTTC. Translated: CASTPGGPLQETQYF.

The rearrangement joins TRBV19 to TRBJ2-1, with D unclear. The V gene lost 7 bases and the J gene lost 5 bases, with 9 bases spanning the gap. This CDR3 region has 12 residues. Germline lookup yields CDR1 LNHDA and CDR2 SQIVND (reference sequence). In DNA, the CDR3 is TGTGCCAGTAAGACACGGAACAATGAGCAGTTCTTC. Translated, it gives CASKTRNNEQFF.

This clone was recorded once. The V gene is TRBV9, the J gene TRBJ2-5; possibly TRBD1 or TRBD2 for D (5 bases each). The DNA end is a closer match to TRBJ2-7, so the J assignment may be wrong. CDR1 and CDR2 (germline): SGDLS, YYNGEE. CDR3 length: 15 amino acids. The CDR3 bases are TGTGCCAGCAGCTTCCGCCCTGGGACGAACTACGAGCAGTACTTC. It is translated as CASSFRPGTNYEQYF.

CDR3 coding DNA: TGTGCCAGCAGCCCCCGTACAGGGGGCCTTCCTCTCTCTGGAAACACCATATATTTT. Translation gives CASSPRTGGLPLSGNTIYF. This chain joins TRBV9 and TRBJ1-3, with 9 bases that match TRBD1. CDR3 size: 19 residues. The V gene's germline CDR1 is SGDLS and CDR2 YYNGEE. Losses at the gene ends were 4 bases for V and 0 bases for J; bases not matched to a gene: 14.

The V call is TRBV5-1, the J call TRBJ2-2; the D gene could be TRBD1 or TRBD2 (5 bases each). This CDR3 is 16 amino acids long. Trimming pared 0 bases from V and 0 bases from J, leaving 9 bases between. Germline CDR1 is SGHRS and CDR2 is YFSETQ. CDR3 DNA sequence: TGCGCCAGCAGCTTGGGAGGGGCGCCGAACACCGGGGAGCTGTTTTTT. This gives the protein CASSLGGAPNTGELFF.

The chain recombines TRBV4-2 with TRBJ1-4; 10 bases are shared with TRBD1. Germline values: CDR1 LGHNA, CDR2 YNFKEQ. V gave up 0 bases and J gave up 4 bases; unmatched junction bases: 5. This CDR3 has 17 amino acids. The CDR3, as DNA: TGTGCCAGCAGCCAAGATCGGGGGGACAGGGGTAATGAAAAACTGTTTTTT. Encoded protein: CASSQDRGDRGNEKLFF.

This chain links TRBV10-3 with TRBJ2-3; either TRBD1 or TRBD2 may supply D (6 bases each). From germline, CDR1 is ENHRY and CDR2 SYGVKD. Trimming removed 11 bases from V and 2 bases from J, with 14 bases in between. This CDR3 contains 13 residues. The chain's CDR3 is CAVDGGPTDTQYF. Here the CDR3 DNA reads TGTGCCGTAGACGGGGGCCCCACAGATACGCAGTATTTT.

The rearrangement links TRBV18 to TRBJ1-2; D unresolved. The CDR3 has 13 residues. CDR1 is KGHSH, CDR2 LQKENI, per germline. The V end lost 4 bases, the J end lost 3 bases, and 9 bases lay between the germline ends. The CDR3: CASSLGRDYGYTF. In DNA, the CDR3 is TGTGCCAGCTCACTTGGCAGAGACTATGGCTACACCTTC.

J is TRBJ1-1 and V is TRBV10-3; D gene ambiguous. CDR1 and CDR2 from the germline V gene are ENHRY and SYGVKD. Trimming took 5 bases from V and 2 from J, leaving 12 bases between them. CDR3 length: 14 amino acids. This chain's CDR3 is CAISPGRVNTEAFF. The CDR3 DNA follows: TGTGCCATCAGTCCCGGGAGGGTTAACACTGAAGCTTTCTTT.

CDR3 DNA: TGTGCCAGCAGCCAAGGAGCAGATACGCAGTATTTT. It specifies CASSQGADTQYF. The chain couples TRBV7-3 to TRBJ2-3, with D unresolved. Between the trimmed V and J ends, which lost 5 bases and 4 bases, there was a span of 7 bases. Germline V lookup: CDR1 SGHTA, CDR2 FQGTGA. The CDR3 spans 12 residues.

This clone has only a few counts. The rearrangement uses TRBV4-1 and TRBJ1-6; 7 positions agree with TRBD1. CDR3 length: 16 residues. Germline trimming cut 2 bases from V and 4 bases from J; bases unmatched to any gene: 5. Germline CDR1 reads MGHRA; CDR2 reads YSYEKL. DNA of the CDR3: TGCGCCAGCAGCCAACCGGACAGGCTGTATAATTCACCCCTCCACTTT. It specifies CASSQPDRLYNSPLHF.

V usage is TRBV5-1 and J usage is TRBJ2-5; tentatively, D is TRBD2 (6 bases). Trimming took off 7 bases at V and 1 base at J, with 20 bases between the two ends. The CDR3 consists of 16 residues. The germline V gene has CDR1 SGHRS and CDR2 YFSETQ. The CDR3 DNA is TGCGCCAGCTCCACTCGCGGGAACCCAATCCAAGAGACCCAGTACTTC. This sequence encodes CASSTRGNPIQETQYF.

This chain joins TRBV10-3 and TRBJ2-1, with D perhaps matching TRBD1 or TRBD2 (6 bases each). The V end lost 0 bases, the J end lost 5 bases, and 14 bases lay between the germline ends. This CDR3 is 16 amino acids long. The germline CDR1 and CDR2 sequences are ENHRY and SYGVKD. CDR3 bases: TGTGCCATCAGTGAGTCTGGATCGGGGGCCAACAATGAGCAGTTCTTC. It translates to CAISESGSGANNEQFF.

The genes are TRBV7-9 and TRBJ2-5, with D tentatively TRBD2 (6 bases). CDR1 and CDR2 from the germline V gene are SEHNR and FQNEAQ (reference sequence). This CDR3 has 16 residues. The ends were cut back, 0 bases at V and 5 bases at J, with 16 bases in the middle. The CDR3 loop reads CASSLAISGVRETQYF. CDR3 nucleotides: TGTGCCAGCAGCTTAGCGATATCGGGGGTGAGGGAGACCCAGTACTTC.

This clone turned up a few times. The CDR3 loop is CASSPRGATDTQYF. In nucleotides, the CDR3 is TGCGCCAGCAGCCCCAGGGGTGCCACAGATACGCAGTATTTT. This rearrangement joins TRBV5-1 to TRBJ2-3; possible D gene TRBD1, 6 bases. Germline values: CDR1 SGHRS, CDR2 YFSETQ. The CDR3 sequence is 14 residues long. Trimming shortened V by 4 bases and J by 2 bases, and 11 bases separated the two germline ends.

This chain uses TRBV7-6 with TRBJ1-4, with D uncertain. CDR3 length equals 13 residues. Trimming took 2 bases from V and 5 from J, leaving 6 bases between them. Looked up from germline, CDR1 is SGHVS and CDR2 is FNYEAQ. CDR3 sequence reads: CASSLIVNEKLFF. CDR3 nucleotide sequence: TGTGCCAGCAGCTTAATTGTGAATGAAAAACTGTTTTTT.

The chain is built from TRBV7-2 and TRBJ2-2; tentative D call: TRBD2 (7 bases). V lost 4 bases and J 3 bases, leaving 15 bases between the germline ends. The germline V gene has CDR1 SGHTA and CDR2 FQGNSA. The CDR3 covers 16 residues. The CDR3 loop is CASSSRGGRDTGELFF. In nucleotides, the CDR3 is TGTGCCAGCAGCTCAAGGGGGGGCCGTGACACCGGGGAGCTGTTTTTT.

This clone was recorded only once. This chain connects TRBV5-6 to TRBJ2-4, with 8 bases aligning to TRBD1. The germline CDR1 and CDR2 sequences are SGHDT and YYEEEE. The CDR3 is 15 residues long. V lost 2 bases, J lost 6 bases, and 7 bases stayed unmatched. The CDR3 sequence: CASSFPGQGGNIQYF. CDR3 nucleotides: TGTGCCAGCAGCTTCCCCGGACAGGGAGGAAACATTCAGTACTTC.

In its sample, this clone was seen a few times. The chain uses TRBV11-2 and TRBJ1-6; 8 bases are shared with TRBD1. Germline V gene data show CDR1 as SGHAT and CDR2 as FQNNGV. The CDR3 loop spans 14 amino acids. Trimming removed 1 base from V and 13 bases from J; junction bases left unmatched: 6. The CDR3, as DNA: TGTGCCAGCAGCTTAGGACAGGGGCTAGCCCCCCTCCACTTT. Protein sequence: CASSLGQGLAPLHF.

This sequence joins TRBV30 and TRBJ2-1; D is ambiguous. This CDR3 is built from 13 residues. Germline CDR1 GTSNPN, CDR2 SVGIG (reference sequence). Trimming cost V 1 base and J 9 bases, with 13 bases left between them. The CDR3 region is CAWSATSPGEQFF. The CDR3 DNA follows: TGTGCCTGGAGTGCCACCTCCCCCGGTGAGCAGTTCTTC.

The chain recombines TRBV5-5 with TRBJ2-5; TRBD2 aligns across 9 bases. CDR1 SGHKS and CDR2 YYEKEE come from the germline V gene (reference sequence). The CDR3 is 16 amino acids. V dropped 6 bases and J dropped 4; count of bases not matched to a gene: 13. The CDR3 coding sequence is TGTGCCAGCACCCCCATAGCGGGGGCTGGGGGAGAGACCCAGTACTTC. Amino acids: CASTPIAGAGGETQYF.

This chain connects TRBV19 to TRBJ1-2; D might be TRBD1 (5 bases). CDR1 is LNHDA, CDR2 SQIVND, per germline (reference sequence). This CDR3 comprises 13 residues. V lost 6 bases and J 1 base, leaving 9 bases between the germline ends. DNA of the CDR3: TGTGCCAGTAGGATGAGGGGTAACTATGGCTACACCTTC. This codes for CASRMRGNYGYTF.

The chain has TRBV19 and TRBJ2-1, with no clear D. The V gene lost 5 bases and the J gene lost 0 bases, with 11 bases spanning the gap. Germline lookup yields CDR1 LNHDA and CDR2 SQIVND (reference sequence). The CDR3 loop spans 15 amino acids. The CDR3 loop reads CASSPPVSSYNEQFF. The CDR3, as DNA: TGTGCCAGTAGTCCCCCGGTATCCTCCTACAATGAGCAGTTCTTC.

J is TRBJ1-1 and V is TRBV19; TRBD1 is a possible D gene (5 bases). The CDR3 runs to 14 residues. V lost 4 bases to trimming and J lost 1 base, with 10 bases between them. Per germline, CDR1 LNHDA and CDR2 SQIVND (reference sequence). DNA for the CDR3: TGTGCCAGTAGTAGGGACGGACAGAACACTGAAGCTTTCTTT. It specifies CASSRDGQNTEAFF.

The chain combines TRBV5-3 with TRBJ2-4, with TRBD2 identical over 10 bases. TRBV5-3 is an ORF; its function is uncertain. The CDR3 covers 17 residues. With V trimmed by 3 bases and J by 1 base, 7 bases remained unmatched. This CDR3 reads CARSWTSGLFAKNIQYF. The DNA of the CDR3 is TGTGCCAGAAGCTGGACTAGCGGTCTGTTTGCCAAAAACATTCAGTACTTC.

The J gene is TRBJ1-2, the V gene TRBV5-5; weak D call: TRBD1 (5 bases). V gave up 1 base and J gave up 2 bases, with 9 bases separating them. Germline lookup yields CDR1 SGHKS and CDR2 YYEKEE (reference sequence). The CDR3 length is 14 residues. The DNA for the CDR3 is TGTGCCAGCAGCTTGACCAGGGTAAACTATGGCTACACCTTC. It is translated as CASSLTRVNYGYTF.

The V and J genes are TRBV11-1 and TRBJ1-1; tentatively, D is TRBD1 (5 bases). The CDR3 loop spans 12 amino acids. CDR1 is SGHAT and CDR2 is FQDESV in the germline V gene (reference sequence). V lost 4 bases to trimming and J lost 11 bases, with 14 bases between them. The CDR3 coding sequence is TGTGCCAGCAGCTCCGACAGCCTGGGCGCTTTCTTT. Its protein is CASSSDSLGAFF.

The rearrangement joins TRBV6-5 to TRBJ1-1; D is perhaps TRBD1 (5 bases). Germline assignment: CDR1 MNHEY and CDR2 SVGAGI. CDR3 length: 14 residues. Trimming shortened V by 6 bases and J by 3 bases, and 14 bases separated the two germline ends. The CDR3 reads CASSHRGGDTEAFF. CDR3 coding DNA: TGTGCCAGCAGCCACCGGGGGGGAGACACTGAAGCTTTCTTT.